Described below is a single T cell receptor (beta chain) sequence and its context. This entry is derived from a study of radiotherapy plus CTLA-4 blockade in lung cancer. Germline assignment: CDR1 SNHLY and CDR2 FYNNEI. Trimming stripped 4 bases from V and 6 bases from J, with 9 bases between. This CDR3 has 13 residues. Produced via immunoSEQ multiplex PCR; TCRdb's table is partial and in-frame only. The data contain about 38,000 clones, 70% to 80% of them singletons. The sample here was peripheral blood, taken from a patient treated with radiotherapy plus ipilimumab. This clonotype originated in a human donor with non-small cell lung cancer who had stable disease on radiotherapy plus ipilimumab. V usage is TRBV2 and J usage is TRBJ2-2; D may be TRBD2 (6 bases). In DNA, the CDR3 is TGTGCCAGCAGTGCGCGGGGCCCCGGGGAGCTGTTTTTT. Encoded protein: CASSARGPGELFF.